This T cell receptor beta chain was retrieved from a study of T cell changes during pregnancy in multiple sclerosis. This CDR3 spans 13 amino acids. The V gene lost 6 bases and the J gene lost 7 bases, with 15 bases spanning the gap. From germline, CDR1 is MNHEY and CDR2 SVGAGI. The repertoire was sequenced with immunoSEQ multiplex PCR; TCRdb's copy has only in-frame clones and lacks some. The sample carries some 37,000 clones, around 91% recorded once. The chain has TRBV6-5 and TRBJ1-1, with D unresolved. The sequence was collected from a female donor with multiple sclerosis, enrolled in a pregnancy study. Sequences were derived from CD8+ T cells from peripheral blood mononuclear cells, sampled in the third trimester of pregnancy. The CDR3 DNA reads as TGTGCCAGCAGCCAAAAGCGTTACGGTGAAGCTTTCTTT. As protein: CASSQKRYGEAFF.